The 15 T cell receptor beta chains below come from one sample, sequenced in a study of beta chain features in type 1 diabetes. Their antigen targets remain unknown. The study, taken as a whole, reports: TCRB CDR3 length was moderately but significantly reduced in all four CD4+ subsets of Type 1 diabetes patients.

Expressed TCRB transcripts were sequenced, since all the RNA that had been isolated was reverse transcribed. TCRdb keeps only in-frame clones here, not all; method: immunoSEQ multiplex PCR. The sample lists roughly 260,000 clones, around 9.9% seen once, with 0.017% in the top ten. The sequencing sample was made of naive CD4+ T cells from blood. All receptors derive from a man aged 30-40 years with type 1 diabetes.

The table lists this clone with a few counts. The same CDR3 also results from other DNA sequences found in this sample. The CDR3 bases are TGTGCCAGCAGCTTAGGCGGGGCGCAAGAGACCCAGTACTTC. Residues: CASSLGGAQETQYF. The rearrangement uses TRBV7-9 and TRBJ2-5, with TRBD2 as a possible D gene (6 bases). V dropped 1 base and J dropped 2 bases, with 8 bases sitting between them. This CDR3 contains 14 residues. Germline V gives CDR1 SEHNR, CDR2 FQNEAQ (reference sequence).

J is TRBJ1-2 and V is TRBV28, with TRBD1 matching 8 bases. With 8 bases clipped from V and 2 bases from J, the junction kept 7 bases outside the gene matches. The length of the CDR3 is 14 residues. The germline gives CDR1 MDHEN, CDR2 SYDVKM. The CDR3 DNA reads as TGTGCCAGCCGCGCCCGACAGGGGAACTATGGCTACACCTTC. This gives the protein CASRARQGNYGYTF.

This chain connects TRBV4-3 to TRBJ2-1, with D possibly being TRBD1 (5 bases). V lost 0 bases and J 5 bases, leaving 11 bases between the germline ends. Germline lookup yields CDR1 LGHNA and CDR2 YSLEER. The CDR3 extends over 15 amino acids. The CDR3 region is CASSQDLGRDNEQFF. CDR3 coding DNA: TGCGCCAGCAGCCAAGATCTGGGCAGGGACAATGAGCAGTTCTTC.

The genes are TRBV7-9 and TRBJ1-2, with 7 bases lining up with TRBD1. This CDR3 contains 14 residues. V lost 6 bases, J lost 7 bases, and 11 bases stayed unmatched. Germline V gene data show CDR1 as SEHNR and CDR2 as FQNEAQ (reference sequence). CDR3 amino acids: CASRPSGGYGGYTF. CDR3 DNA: TGTGCCAGCAGGCCATCAGGGGGATACGGTGGCTACACCTTC.

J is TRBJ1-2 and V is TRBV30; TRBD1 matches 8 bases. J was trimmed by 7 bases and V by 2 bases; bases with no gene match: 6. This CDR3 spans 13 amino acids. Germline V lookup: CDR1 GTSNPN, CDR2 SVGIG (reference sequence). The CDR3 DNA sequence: TGTGCCTGGAGTAAGGCAGGGGGCCTTGGCTACACCTTC. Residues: CAWSKAGGLGYTF.

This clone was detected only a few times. The CDR3: CASSLPQGHSPLHF. The CDR3 DNA reads TGTGCCAGCAGCTTGCCACAGGGACATTCACCCCTCCACTTT. The genes are TRBV5-6 and TRBJ1-6, with a weak D call TRBD1 (6 bases). The germline V gene encodes CDR1 SGHDT and CDR2 YYEEEE. Trimming cost V 1 base and J 8 bases, with 10 bases left between them. CDR3 length: 14 residues.

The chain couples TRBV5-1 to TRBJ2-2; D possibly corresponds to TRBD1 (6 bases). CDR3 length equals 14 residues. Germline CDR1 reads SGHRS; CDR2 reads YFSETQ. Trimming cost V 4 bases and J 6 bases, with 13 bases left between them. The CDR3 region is CASSNTGKAGELFF. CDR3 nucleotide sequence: TGCGCCAGCAGCAACACAGGGAAAGCCGGGGAGCTGTTTTTT.

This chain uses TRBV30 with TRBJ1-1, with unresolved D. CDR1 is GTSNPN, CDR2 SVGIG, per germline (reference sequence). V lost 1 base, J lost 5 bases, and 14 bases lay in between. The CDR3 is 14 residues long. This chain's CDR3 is CAWSGGRVGTEAFF. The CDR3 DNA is TGTGCCTGGAGTGGAGGGAGGGTTGGGACTGAAGCTTTCTTT. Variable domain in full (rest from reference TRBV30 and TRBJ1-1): SQTIHQWPATLVQPVGSPLSLECTVEGTSNPNLYWYRQAAGRGLQLLFYSVGIGQISSEVPQNLSASRPQDRQFILSSKKLLLSDSGFYLCAWSGGRVGTEAFFGQGTRLTVV.

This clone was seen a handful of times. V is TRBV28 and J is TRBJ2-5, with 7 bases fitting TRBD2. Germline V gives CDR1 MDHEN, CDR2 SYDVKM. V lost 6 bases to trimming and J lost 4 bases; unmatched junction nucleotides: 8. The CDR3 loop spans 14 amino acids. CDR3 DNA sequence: TGTGCCAGCAGGGAGCGGGGTCGAGGAGAGACCCAGTACTTC. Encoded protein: CASRERGRGETQYF.

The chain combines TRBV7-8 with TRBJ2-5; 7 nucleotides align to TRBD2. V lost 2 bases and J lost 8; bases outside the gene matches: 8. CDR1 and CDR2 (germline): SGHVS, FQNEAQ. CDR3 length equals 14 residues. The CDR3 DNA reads TGTGCCAGCAGCTTAAGTTATAGCGGGCCTACCCAGTACTTC. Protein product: CASSLSYSGPTQYF. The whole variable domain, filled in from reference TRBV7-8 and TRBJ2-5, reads GAGVSQSPRYKVAKRGQDVALRCDPISGHVSLFWYQQALGQGPEFLTYFQNEAQLDKSGLPSDRFFAERPEGSVSTLKIQRTQQEDSAVYLCASSLSYSGPTQYFGPGTRLLVL.

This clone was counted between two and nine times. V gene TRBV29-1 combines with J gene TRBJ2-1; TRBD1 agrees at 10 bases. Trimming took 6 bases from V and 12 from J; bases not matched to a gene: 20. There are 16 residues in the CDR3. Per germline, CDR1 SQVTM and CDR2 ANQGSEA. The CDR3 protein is CSVKGQGINLGYGQFF. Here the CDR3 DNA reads TGCAGCGTCAAGGGACAGGGGATTAATCTCGGGTACGGGCAGTTCTTC.

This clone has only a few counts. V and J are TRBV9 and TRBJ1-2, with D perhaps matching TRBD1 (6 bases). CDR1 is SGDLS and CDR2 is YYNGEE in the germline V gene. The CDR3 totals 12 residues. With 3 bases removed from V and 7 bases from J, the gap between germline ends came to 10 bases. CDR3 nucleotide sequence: TGTGCCAGCAGCGACAGGGCTTTTGGCTACACCTTC. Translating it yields CASSDRAFGYTF. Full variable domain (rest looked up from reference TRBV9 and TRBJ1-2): DSGVTQTPKHLITATGQRVTLRCSPRSGDLSVYWYQQSLDQGLQFLIQYYNGEERAKGNILERFSAQQFPDLHSELNLSSLELGDSALYFCASSDRAFGYTFGSGTRLTVV.

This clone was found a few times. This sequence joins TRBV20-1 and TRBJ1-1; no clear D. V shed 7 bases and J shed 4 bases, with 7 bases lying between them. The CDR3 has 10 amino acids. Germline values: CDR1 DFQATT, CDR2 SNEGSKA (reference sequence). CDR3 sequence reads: CSVGSTEAFF. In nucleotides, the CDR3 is TGCAGTGTTGGGAGCACTGAAGCTTTCTTT.

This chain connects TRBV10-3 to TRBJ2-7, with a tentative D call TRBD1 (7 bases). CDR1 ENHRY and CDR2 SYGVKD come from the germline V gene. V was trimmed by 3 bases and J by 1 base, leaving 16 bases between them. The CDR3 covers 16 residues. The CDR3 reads CAISDQGGPRSYEQYF. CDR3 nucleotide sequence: TGTGCCATCAGTGACCAGGGGGGCCCTAGGTCCTACGAGCAGTACTTC.

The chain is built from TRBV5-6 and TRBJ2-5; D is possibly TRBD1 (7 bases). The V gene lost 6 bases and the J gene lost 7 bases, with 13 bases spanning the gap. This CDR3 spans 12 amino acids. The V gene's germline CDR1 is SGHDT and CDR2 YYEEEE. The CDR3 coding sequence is TGTGCCAGCACCCTGCAGGGGGGGACCCAGTACTTC. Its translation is CASTLQGGTQYF.